Given below is one T cell receptor (beta chain) in context. Its antigen is as yet unknown. The PCR contained 60 Vbeta and 13 Jbeta primers. Only in-frame clones appear in the TCRdb table, and some are missing; sequencing was by immunoSEQ multiplex PCR. The sample has about 64,000 clones, roughly 80% seen once. The data were taken from a study of cytomegalovirus exposure and HLA in healthy donors. Notes on the study in general: Most subjects' HLA-A and HLA-B alleles were reportedly predicted from TCR beta sequences.

This TCR came from a male donor in good health and CMV-seropositive. Sequenced material: PBMCs.

This chain's CDR3 is CASSQARLGDYTQYF. The DNA of the CDR3 is TGCGCCAGCAGCCAAGCGCGACTGGGAGACTATACGCAGTATTTT. The chain links TRBV4-3 to TRBJ2-3, with a possible D match to TRBD2 (5 bases). V lost 1 base, J lost 7 bases, and 15 bases lay in between. CDR1 LGHNA and CDR2 YSLEER come from the germline V gene. The CDR3 runs 15 residues.